This passage covers 20 T cell receptor beta chains from one sample sequenced in a study of shared clonotypes between healthy human individuals (dated by TCRdb to the early 2020s). CD8 naive samples were obtained by positive selection for CCR7 among CD45RO-negative cells, yielding a CD45RA+CCR7+ population from which TemRA cells were excluded. Libraries came from the immunoSEQ multiplex PCR assay. TCRdb limited this immuneACCESS table to in-frame rearrangements with V and J called. A share of clones is missing; checked studies link under half to unresolved V genes, and the rest is unexplained. In all, the sample holds more than 500,000 clones, and 85% to 95% of those were seen once. The top ten clonotypes cover approximately 0.11% of the sample. Sequencing was carried out using naive CD8+ T cells sorted from blood. Explained via the paper, the cell subset or site label denotes: CD45RA+CCR7+. The receptor set was obtained from a woman aged 25-40 years in good health.

The rearrangement joins TRBV19 to TRBJ2-1, with a tentative D call TRBD2 (6 bases). The CDR3 extends over 14 amino acids. The germline V and J ends were trimmed by 6 bases and 7 bases, with 16 bases remaining between them. Germline lookup yields CDR1 LNHDA and CDR2 SQIVND (reference sequence). CDR3 nucleotide sequence: TGTGCCAGTAGCCCTGCGGAGGGCCCGAATGAGCAGTTCTTC. This gives the protein CASSPAEGPNEQFF.

The J gene is TRBJ2-3, the V gene TRBV5-6, with D unresolved. V gave up 2 bases and J gave up 4 bases, with 11 bases separating them. Germline CDR1 and CDR2: SGHDT and YYEEEE. The CDR3 is 14 amino acids. The CDR3 here is CASSFNPPADTQYF. As DNA, the CDR3 is TGTGCCAGCAGCTTTAACCCGCCCGCAGATACGCAGTATTTT.

A single count supports this clone. Other DNA sequences within the sample encode an identical CDR3. The rearrangement links TRBV5-1 to TRBJ1-1; D gene ambiguous. V was clipped by 0 bases and J by 1 base, with 7 bases between them. This CDR3 is built from 14 residues. The germline V gene has CDR1 SGHRS and CDR2 YFSETQ. The CDR3 coding sequence is TGCGCCAGCAGCTTGGAGGGAGGGAACACTGAAGCTTTCTTT. It yields the protein CASSLEGGNTEAFF.

The chain uses TRBV28 and TRBJ2-2, with D perhaps matching TRBD1 (6 bases). This CDR3 is 15 amino acids long. The germline V gene has CDR1 MDHEN and CDR2 SYDVKM. V shed 6 bases and J shed 4 bases, with 15 bases lying between them. CDR3 in DNA: TGTGCCAGCAGGATAACAGGGTCGGGCACCGGGGAGCTGTTTTTT. This gives the protein CASRITGSGTGELFF. Supplemented by reference TRBV28 and TRBJ2-2, the full variable domain reads DVKVTQSSRYLVKRTGEKVFLECVQDMDHENMFWYRQDPGLGLRLIYFSYDVKMKEKGDIPEGYSVSREKKERFSLILESASTNQTSMYLCASRITGSGTGELFFGEGSRLTVL.

This chain links TRBV2 with TRBJ1-4; tentative D call: TRBD1 (6 bases). The CDR3 covers 17 residues. Germline V gene sequence: CDR1 SNHLY, CDR2 FYNNEI. V lost 5 bases to trimming and J lost 5 bases, with 21 bases between them. DNA for the CDR3: TGTGCCAGCAGTTATGACCGGGACACACTAAGGAATGAAAAACTGTTTTTT. This sequence encodes CASSYDRDTLRNEKLFF.

The DNA for the CDR3 is TGTGCCAGCAGCGTAGGCTCAGGGAGGGACCCTTACACCGGGGAGCTGTTTTTT. Translation: CASSVGSGRDPYTGELFF. The chain joins TRBV9 to TRBJ2-2; 7 bases match TRBD2. The CDR3 has 18 amino acids. Germline V CDR1 and CDR2: SGDLS, YYNGEE. Trimming took 0 bases from V and 3 from J; bases not matched to a gene: 11.

The CDR3 DNA reads as TGCAGTGCTAGAGCTAACAGTGAGCAGTTCTTC. Its translation is CSARANSEQFF. This chain connects TRBV20-1 to TRBJ2-1; D unresolved. The CDR3 runs 11 residues. CDR1 is DFQATT and CDR2 is SNEGSKA in the germline V gene (reference sequence). The V gene lost 1 base and the J gene lost 9 bases, with 7 bases spanning the gap.

J is TRBJ2-5 and V is TRBV27; 8 nucleotides match TRBD2. The CDR3 is 14 residues long. J lost 4 bases, V lost 2 bases, and 3 bases had no gene match. Germline CDR1 MNHEY, CDR2 SMNVEV (reference sequence). This CDR3 is CASSLAGGRETQYF. Written as DNA, the CDR3 is TGTGCCAGCAGTTTAGCGGGAGGAAGAGAGACCCAGTACTTC.

This rearrangement joins TRBV4-1 to TRBJ2-2; D may be TRBD1 (5 bases). This CDR3 comprises 14 residues. Germline V gene sequence: CDR1 MGHRA, CDR2 YSYEKL. V was clipped by 3 bases and J by 8 bases, with 13 bases between them. The CDR3 region has the DNA TGCGCCAGCAGCCACGACGCAGGGTATGGGGAGCTGTTTTTT. Protein: CASSHDAGYGELFF.

On this clone: This sample includes further DNA sequences coding for the same CDR3. The rearrangement uses TRBV9 and TRBJ1-5, with 8 nucleotides matching TRBD1. Germline CDR1 and CDR2: SGDLS and YYNGEE. Germline trimming cut 5 bases from V and 12 bases from J; bases unmatched to any gene: 19. The CDR3 sequence is 16 residues long. The chain's CDR3 is CASSPSDRALRIDQHF. The CDR3 coding sequence is TGTGCCAGCAGTCCCTCGGACAGGGCTCTGAGGATTGACCAGCATTTT.

V usage is TRBV5-5 and J usage is TRBJ2-5, with D possibly being TRBD2 (5 bases). This CDR3 comprises 14 residues. V was clipped by 2 bases and J by 1 base, with 9 bases between them. The V gene's germline CDR1 is SGHKS and CDR2 YYEKEE (reference sequence). The CDR3 DNA is TGTGCCAGCAGCTTAACTAGAGGCCAAGAGACCCAGTACTTC. This translates into CASSLTRGQETQYF.

This clone was recorded only once. The chain couples TRBV7-9 to TRBJ2-7; D is unclear. The V end was cut by 5 bases, the J end by 2 bases, with 7 bases between. There are 12 residues in the CDR3. Germline values: CDR1 SEHNR, CDR2 FQNEAQ (reference sequence). Here the CDR3 reads CASSPRTYEQYF. Written as DNA, the CDR3 is TGTGCCAGCAGCCCAAGGACCTACGAGCAGTACTTC.

The chain joins TRBV2 to TRBJ2-1, with no clear D. The germline V gene has CDR1 SNHLY and CDR2 FYNNEI. V was trimmed by 6 bases and J by 6 bases, leaving 9 bases between them. CDR3 size: 12 residues. CDR3 sequence reads: CASRSGSNEQFF. CDR3 nucleotide sequence: TGTGCCAGCAGGAGTGGGTCCAATGAGCAGTTCTTC.

The genes are TRBV2 and TRBJ2-6; D is unresolved. There are 14 residues in the CDR3. Per the germline V gene, CDR1 is SNHLY and CDR2 is FYNNEI. V lost 7 bases and J 0 bases, leaving 7 bases between the germline ends. CDR3 nucleotide sequence: TGTGCCAGCACCGATTACTCTGGGGCCAACGTCCTGACTTTC. Translation: CASTDYSGANVLTF.

V usage is TRBV28 and J usage is TRBJ2-1, with D unclear. The V gene's germline CDR1 is MDHEN and CDR2 SYDVKM. With 10 bases removed from V and 4 bases from J, the gap between germline ends came to 14 bases. The CDR3 length is 13 residues. The DNA of the CDR3 is TGTGCCACCGTAGCCTATTCGTACAATGAGCAGTTCTTC. Translation: CATVAYSYNEQFF.

CDR3 protein: CASSLGFYGYTF. Written as DNA, the CDR3 is TGTGCCAGCAGCCTGGGATTCTATGGCTACACCTTC. The rearrangement uses TRBV5-5 and TRBJ1-2; D not certain. This CDR3 has 12 amino acids. CDR1 and CDR2 (germline): SGHKS, YYEKEE (reference sequence). V shed 4 bases and J shed 4 bases, with 8 bases lying between them.

This sequence joins TRBV29-1 and TRBJ1-2; D remains ambiguous. The germline CDR1 and CDR2 sequences are SQVTM and ANQGSEA. V shed 4 bases and J shed 7 bases, with 7 bases lying between them. CDR3 length: 10 amino acids. The CDR3 DNA reads as TGCAGCGTTGTATCCGCTGGCTACACCTTC. This gives the protein CSVVSAGYTF.

This chain joins TRBV28 and TRBJ2-7, with 8 bases that match TRBD2. Germline V gives CDR1 MDHEN, CDR2 SYDVKM. Germline trimming cut 5 bases from V and 4 bases from J; bases unmatched to any gene: 13. The CDR3 is 16 residues long. CDR3 region: CASSLHPGLGGYEQYF. The CDR3 DNA reads as TGTGCCAGCAGTCTCCACCCGGGACTAGGTGGGTACGAGCAGTACTTC. The full variable domain, in which reference TRBV28 and TRBJ2-7 provide the parts outside the CDR3, is DVKVTQSSRYLVKRTGEKVFLECVQDMDHENMFWYRQDPGLGLRLIYFSYDVKMKEKGDIPEGYSVSREKKERFSLILESASTNQTSMYLCASSLHPGLGGYEQYFGPGTRLTVT.

The chain employs TRBV4-2 and TRBJ2-5; 8 nucleotides match TRBD2. The J segment lost 1 base and the V segment lost 3 bases, leaving 13 bases of the junction unmatched. The CDR3 totals 18 residues. CDR1 and CDR2 (germline): LGHNA, YNFKEQ. DNA for the CDR3: TGTGCCAGCAGCCATTTTACTAGCGGTATCGAATTCCAAGAGACCCAGTACTTC. Its translation is CASSHFTSGIEFQETQYF.

The chain carries TRBV2 and TRBJ2-3; a possible D gene is TRBD1 (6 bases). The CDR3 covers 15 residues. With 7 bases removed from V and 1 base from J, the gap between germline ends came to 15 bases. Germline lookup yields CDR1 SNHLY and CDR2 FYNNEI. As DNA, the CDR3 is TGTGCCAGCATTCTGACTGAGGGGGGCACAGATACGCAGTATTTT. As protein: CASILTEGGTDTQYF.